The 3 T cell receptor beta chains presented below share a single source sample, sequenced in a study of blood T cells in healthy people across ages. A second PCR, run for about 7 to 11 cycles, used a sample-barcoded 5' primer plus a J-beta primer mix. TCRdb re-called the 5' RACE reads through MiXCR, storing one row per CDR3 protein. The sample holds 550,000 to 800,000 distinct CDR3 sequences; approximately 29% are singletons and the top ten take approximately 15%. The sample was blood. The source is a woman of 80 years or more in good health.

Only a few counts were recorded for this clonotype. This could be a read error, since a much larger clone is one nucleotide away. The chain joins TRBV10-3 to TRBJ2-3, with D perhaps being TRBD1 or TRBD2 (5 bases each). The germline V gene encodes CDR1 ENHRY and CDR2 SYGVKD. The CDR3 extends over 12 amino acids. Trimming pared 10 bases from V and 4 bases from J, leaving 12 bases between. The CDR3 nucleotides read TGTGCCACCGATGGGGGATCAGATACGCAGTATTTT. It yields the protein CATDGGSDTQYF.

This clonotype was observed many times. The chain recombines TRBV4-2 with TRBJ2-5; 10 bases are shared with TRBD1. This CDR3 spans 15 amino acids. Looked up from germline, CDR1 is LGHNA and CDR2 is YNFKEQ. Trimming at V came to 1 base and at J to 11 bases, leaving 10 bases not matched to a gene. CDR3 protein: CASSQGSDRGLPQYF. In DNA form, the CDR3 reads TGTGCCAGCAGCCAAGGAAGTGACAGGGGGCTCCCGCAGTACTTC.

This clonotype was counted many times. The V and J genes are TRBV12-3 or TRBV12-4 and TRBJ2-5, with a possible D match to TRBD2 (6 bases). The V gene lost 6 bases and the J gene lost 5 bases, with 16 bases spanning the gap. This CDR3 has 14 residues. This CDR3 is CASRNTGGRETQYF. As DNA, the CDR3 is TGTGCCAGCAGAAATACCGGAGGGCGGGAGACCCAGTACTTC.